The 9 T cell receptor beta chains listed next were all sequenced from one sample in a study of cytomegalovirus exposure and HLA in healthy donors. In the PCR, 60 Vbeta and 13 Jbeta primers were used. Measured with immunoSEQ multiplex PCR; TCRdb has only the in-frame clones, and not every one. The data contain roughly 150,000 clones, around four fifths of them seen just once; the ten biggest clones take up 3.4%. The sample consisted of PBMCs. The receptors were sampled from a male donor in good health and CMV-seronegative.

The V call is TRBV15, the J call TRBJ1-2, with TRBD1 identical over 7 bases. The CDR3 runs 14 residues. The V gene's germline CDR1 is LNHNV and CDR2 YYDKDF (reference sequence). Unmatched junction bases numbered 10, after V lost 4 bases and J lost 8 bases. The CDR3 is CATSTEGGPWGYTF. The CDR3 nucleotides read TGTGCCACCAGCACCGAAGGGGGCCCTTGGGGCTACACCTTC.

Details on this clone: At one of its ends the junction is not consistent with the germline gene, which may arise from a read error. The V and J genes are TRBV27 and TRBJ2-1; 9 positions agree with TRBD2. Germline CDR1 is MNHEY and CDR2 is SMNVEV (reference sequence). The CDR3 runs to 16 residues. The CDR3 region has the DNA TGTGCCAACAGTTTCTCAGCGGGGGGTCTCTACAATGAGCAGTTCTTC. Its translation is CANSFSAGGLYNEQFF.

The chain uses TRBV4-3 and TRBJ1-2; TRBD1 agrees at 8 bases. V lost 4 bases to trimming and J lost 7 bases; unmatched junction nucleotides: 14. The CDR3 has 16 residues. Germline V gene sequence: CDR1 LGHNA, CDR2 YSLEER. In nucleotides, the CDR3 is TGCGCCAGCAGCCGCTCAATTTCAGGGGGCACGGGTGGCTACACCTTC. This sequence encodes CASSRSISGGTGGYTF.

The V gene is TRBV29-1, the J gene TRBJ2-5; 9 bases are a match to TRBD1. CDR3 size: 15 residues. The germline V gene has CDR1 SQVTM and CDR2 ANQGSEA. V shed 4 bases and J 5 bases; nucleotides not matched to a gene: 11. The DNA for the CDR3 is TGCAGCGTTGGTGGGACAGGGAGGTACGAGGAGACCCAGTACTTC. Translation: CSVGGTGRYEETQYF.

The chain joins TRBV28 to TRBJ1-6; 9 nucleotides agree with TRBD1. From germline, CDR1 is MDHEN and CDR2 SYDVKM. The V gene end was trimmed by 3 bases and the J gene end by 18 bases; junction bases not matched to a gene: 9. The CDR3 is 13 amino acids. The chain's CDR3 is CASSLVGQGKSHF. DNA for the CDR3: TGTGCCAGCAGTTTGGTGGGACAGGGAAAAAGCCACTTT.

The V and J genes are TRBV21-1 and TRBJ1-2; the DNA was not compared with TRBD1, the D call given in the table. TRBV21-1 is a pseudogene segment. CDR3 length: 11 residues. In DNA form, the CDR3 reads TGTGCCAGCACCAACAGGGGCGCACCATTCTTC. It codes for CASTNRGAPFF.

V usage is TRBV6-5 and J usage is TRBJ1-5, with D possibly matching TRBD1 (5 bases). Germline CDR1 and CDR2: MNHEY and SVGAGI. V lost 5 bases to trimming and J lost 2 bases, with 10 bases between them. CDR3 length equals 14 residues. As DNA, the CDR3 is TGTGCCAGCAGTCTGGCGGGGGGCAATCAGCCCCAGCATTTT. It specifies CASSLAGGNQPQHF.

The V and J genes are TRBV9 and TRBJ1-1; D unclear. This CDR3 spans 14 amino acids. The germline V gene encodes CDR1 SGDLS and CDR2 YYNGEE. The V and J ends lost 5 bases and 7 bases respectively, with 18 bases between them. CDR3 sequence: CASRDIEGVSEAFF. Written as DNA, the CDR3 is TGTGCCAGCAGGGATATCGAGGGAGTCAGTGAAGCTTTCTTT.

The rearrangement links TRBV9 to TRBJ1-5; TRBD1 might be the D (5 bases). The germline gives CDR1 SGDLS, CDR2 YYNGEE. V lost 5 bases and J lost 3, with 9 bases in between. CDR3 length equals 13 residues. This CDR3 is CASSGQINQPQHF. For the CDR3, the DNA is TGTGCCAGCAGTGGACAAATCAATCAGCCCCAGCATTTT. The whole variable domain, remainder taken from reference TRBV9 and TRBJ1-5, is DSGVTQTPKHLITATGQRVTLRCSPRSGDLSVYWYQQSLDQGLQFLIQYYNGEERAKGNILERFSAQQFPDLHSELNLSSLELGDSALYFCASSGQINQPQHFGDGTRLSIL.